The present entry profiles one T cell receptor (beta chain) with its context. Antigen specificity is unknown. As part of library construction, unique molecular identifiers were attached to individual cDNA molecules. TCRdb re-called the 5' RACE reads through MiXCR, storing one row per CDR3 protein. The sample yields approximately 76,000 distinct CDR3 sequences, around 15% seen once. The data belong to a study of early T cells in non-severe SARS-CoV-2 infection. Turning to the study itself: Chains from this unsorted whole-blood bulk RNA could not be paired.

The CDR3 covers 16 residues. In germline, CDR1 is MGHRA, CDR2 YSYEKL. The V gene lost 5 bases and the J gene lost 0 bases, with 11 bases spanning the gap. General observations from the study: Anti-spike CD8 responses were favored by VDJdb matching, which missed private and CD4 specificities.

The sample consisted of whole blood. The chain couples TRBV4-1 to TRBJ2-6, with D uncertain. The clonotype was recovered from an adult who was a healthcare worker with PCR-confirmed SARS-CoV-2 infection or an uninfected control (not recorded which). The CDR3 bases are TGCGCCAGCAGCAAAAGGACCCGCTCTGGGGCCAACGTCCTGACTTTC. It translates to CASSKRTRSGANVLTF.